This entry describes one T cell receptor beta chain. Its specificity is unknown. This could be a read error, since a much larger clone is one nucleotide away. The data belong to a study of tumor-infiltrating lymphocytes in primary liver carcinoma. As for the study in general: Donors had hepatocellular carcinoma or combined HCC and intrahepatic cholangiocarcinoma. Stage T1-T3 N0M0 tumors measured about 4.2 to 10 cm at most. General study findings and limits: Tumor region pairs showed greater overlap than either tumor-adjacent or tumor-blood pairs did.

In addition to blood RNA drawn from unsorted whole blood, germline DNA was extracted. A constant-region primer primed TCR beta cDNA synthesis from about 490 ng of total RNA. Researchers made the TCR beta libraries by running three nested multiplex PCR rounds with slightly modified ARM-PCR. A C-beta reverse primer was combined with TRBV1-TRBV30 forward primers in the first two PCR rounds, and each round had approximately 9 cycles. One entry per CDR3 protein, called by TCRdb with MiXCR from the multiplex PCR reads. In the table there are hundreds of thousands of distinct CDR3 sequences, roughly 60% of which are singletons. Germline V gene sequence: CDR1 SGHAT, CDR2 FQNNGV. The CDR3 runs 15 residues.

The sample comprised peripheral blood. This clonotype was obtained from a woman aged 25 to 39 with primary liver carcinoma and hepatitis B virus infection. J is TRBJ1-1 and V is TRBV11-2, with D tentatively TRBD1 (5 bases). CDR3 residues: CASSHGWGGSTETFF. DNA of the CDR3: TGTGCCAGCAGTCACGGATGGGGGGGGAGCACTGAAACTTTCTTT.